Sequencing of this TCR beta chain was carried out in a study of cytomegalovirus exposure and HLA in healthy donors (dated by TCRdb to 2016 to 2017). Background for the entire study: An earlier analysis of some 600 of the donors reported over 250 Gb of sequence data and around 100 million unique TCR beta sequences obtained from roughly 180 million T cells. An earlier analysis of 587 of the donors applied high-throughput TCR beta sequencing to assess whether each TCR beta V gene segment acted as functional or pseudogenic. A later analysis re-examined previously published TCR beta repertoires from roughly 650 donors and added high-resolution HLA genotyping to investigate patterns of TCR occurrence. Rather than using new phenotypic data, the later analysis identified candidate immune exposures from TCR beta sequences and from how often those sequences occurred across donors. Among roughly 370 genotyped donors of the cohort, an average of about 240,000 unique TCR beta nucleotide sequences were sequenced per donor, roughly a sixth of them non-productive. The study aimed to test whether cataloging public T cell receptors could reveal signatures of past pathogen exposure. Of the roughly 400 genotyped donors, 65% to 90% fell in the genetic ancestry cluster associated with self-reported Caucasian donors. Genome-wide SNP genotypes for about 65% of the roughly 700 donors were used in a later genetic analysis, which treated that subset as a discovery cohort. The study combined high-throughput TCR immunosequencing, statistical association of individual TCRs with disease status, and machine learning to predict cytomegalovirus infection status. Roughly 5 DR-DQ haplotypes were handled as single units for association and clustering, since linkage in the cohort was strong. Donor age, sex, ethnicity and CMV serostatus were collected together with the repertoire data. Every discovery cohort repertoire had been produced on one sequencing platform. HLA typing covered class I and class II loci at four-digit resolution. Roughly 300 gigabases of sequencing data and around 80 million unique TCR sequences made up an early release that covered over 550 HLA-typed donors. In addition to the first cohort of 666 subjects, a separate validation cohort of around 110 different subjects was used. The number of typed donors differed by locus: about 629-640 for A, B, C, DRB1 and DQB1; approximately 530 for DQA1; approximately 600 for DPA1; and approximately 450 for DPB1. Using immunosequencing, the study profiled T cell repertoires from 666 subjects and related those repertoires to cytomegalovirus serostatus. General study outcomes and caveats: In an earlier analysis of several hundred of the donors, most TCR beta V segments were observed in productive rearrangements about 90% or about 30% of the time, broadly matching IMGT annotations. A later genetic analysis reported fewer N-insertions in productive TCRs among donors in an Asian-associated ancestry cluster than the approximately 670-donor mean. Correlated functional status among segregating V segments might be attributable to linkage disequilibrium, but an unknown experimental factor could not be ruled out. At a false discovery rate of 0.05, a later analysis linked some 18,000 TCR beta sequences to specific HLA alleles. In vitro tests confirmed that a few of the cytomegalovirus-associated TCR beta chains recognize cytomegalovirus antigens. The presence/absence analyses assumed that sequencing depth was roughly uniform across donors, and that assumption may not be true. The classifier was reported to diagnose cytomegalovirus status with high specificity and sensitivity in both the original cohort and the validation cohort. A later genetic analysis associated a missense DCLRE1C variant with V-gene and J-gene trimming of TCR beta chains, and an independent cohort replicated the association. The authors suggested that the approach could potentially be generalized to other disease states and immunological phenotypes. A further reported finding was that TCR beta sequences accurately predicted the HLA-A and HLA-B alleles for most subjects in the first cohort. Because counts were too low, fewer than 20 rarely observed V segments, including chromosome 9 orphons, were excluded from the earlier analysis of several hundred of the donors. In a later analysis, HLA-associated TCR beta chains were found to be more clonally expanded and to have lower generation probabilities than equally common non-associated chains. In this cohort, only TCR beta chains were sequenced, and detectable features were limited by the absence of alpha or paired-chain data. Most TCR sequences were observed very rarely across donors, whereas some public TCRs were present in many individuals. When HLA alleles, especially DR and DQ, strongly co-occurred, attributing TCR associations to individual alleles was difficult. Several of the top co-occurrence clusters appeared to be linked to parvovirus B19, influenza, CMV and Epstein-Barr virus, according to a later analysis. The only immune exposure information available for the cohort was CMV serostatus. Some IMGT-functional V segments, including TRBV6-2 and TRBV6-3, could not be distinguished by the 87-base-pair reads and were therefore excluded. Because HLA typing was missing for some donors at each locus, association tests included only the typed subset. In the study, approximately 160 TCR beta chains were listed as associated with cytomegalovirus. Most CMV-associated TCR beta chains appeared to be HLA-restricted in a later analysis, and the HLA associations seemed to be driven largely by CMV exposure. A later analysis found that TCR association rates varied across HLA loci, with DRB1 alleles showing the most associated TCRs and HLA-C alleles the fewest. The sequencing pipeline was judged likely to have produced a cluster of highly shared sequence variants as a technical artifact.

Clipping removes 3 bases from V and 7 bases from J, with 12 as the unmatched junction base count. Via the germline V gene, CDR1 is SGDLS and CDR2 YYNGEE. Including the terminal cysteine and phenylalanine, the CDR3 comprises 16 residues. The read is trimmed to its CDR3 DNA, 48 bases read in frame from base 1. The cohort consisted of 600 or so healthy bone marrow donors. At the time of sampling, every cohort member was nominally healthy, though immune exposures that went unrecorded were likely present. The donor tested CMV seronegative and was one of the 352 seronegative cohort members. Each donor provided a peripheral blood sample, and peripheral blood mononuclear cells were used for TCR beta sequencing. Genomic DNA was extracted from the blood cell samples with the Qiagen DNeasy Blood Extraction Kit. As for this clone: The antigen it recognizes is unknown.

The library was made by the immunoSEQ multiplex PCR assay. For the multiplex PCR, a mixture combining 60 forward primers for TCR Vbeta segments and 13 reverse primers for TCR Jbeta segments was used. The CDR3 region of rearranged TCR beta genes was amplified from genomic DNA by a multiplex PCR assay. The Illumina HiSeq System was used to sequence the amplified TCR beta libraries as 87-base-pair reads. Regarding the original processing steps: A later analysis tallied around 87 million unique TCR beta chains across the 666 repertoires, and roughly 11 million of those chains were shared by two or more donors. To remove PCR and sequencing errors, raw reads were error-corrected and collapsed into unique sequences using a nearest-neighbor algorithm that merged closely related sequences. To assign V, D and J gene segments, CDR3 sequences were aligned to IMGT reference sequences. For a sequence to be retained, a match of at least six nucleotides was required to both a V gene segment and a J gene segment. Rearrangements were called productive when the CDR3 lacked stop codons and stayed in frame with V and J; all others were non-productive. Following IMGT convention, CDR3 was defined as the stretch from the second conserved V-encoded cysteine to the conserved J-encoded phenylalanine. Sequences without an unambiguous match to a single V gene segment were excluded from the earlier analysis of about 630 of the donors. In an earlier analysis of some 590 of the donors, a V segment was called functional when productive rearrangements were above 56.7%, and segregating when the standard deviation between donors exceeded 5%. A statistical classification framework was built to diagnose cytomegalovirus status from the catalog of TCR beta chain sequences. In a later analysis, V and J genes were assigned by comparing TCR nucleotide sequences against IMGT/GENE-DB human TR gene sequences. The TCRdist pipeline was used in a later analysis to assign CDR3 sequences and most-parsimonious VDJ recombination scenarios. In a later analysis, each TCR beta chain was defined by its CDR3 amino acid sequence together with its V-gene family, and reads lacking a unique V-gene family were excluded. In a later analysis, 450 to 600 highly shared, low-generation-probability nucleotide sequences were removed to address suspected cross-contamination and a sequencing artifact. A later analysis calculated a clonal expansion index for each public chain from normalized within-repertoire ranks of inferred template counts. In a later analysis, generation probabilities were computed using a VDJ recombination model fitted to out-of-frame rearrangements, and the results were checked against IGoR. Hypergeometric tests were used in a later analysis to score TCR-TCR, TCR-HLA and TCR-CMV co-occurrence, with a repertoire-size bias correction applied to the TCR pairs. False discovery rates were estimated in a later analysis by permuting HLA or CMV assignments 20 times. In a later analysis, co-occurring TCRs were grouped using DBSCAN, and TCRdist sequence similarity was added for clustering within HLA-allele-positive subsets. Co-occurrence clustering excluded repertoires with fewer than 30,000 or more than 120,000 public chains, plus five with anomalous nucleotide sharing. This is the immuneACCESS table as TCRdb keeps it, with only in-frame sequences that have V and J called. A part of the clones is gone; compared with another copy, unresolved V genes explain less than half, and the rest is unexplained. Clonal size and the V and J genes are those of that table, whereas D and trimming came from the DNA. The sample table includes 75,000 to 95,000 clones. The top ten constitute approximately 4.6% of the sample.

Recombination linked TRBV9 to TRBJ2-2, with 7 bases in between that match TRBD2. The sequence derives from a man aged 25-40 years in good health and CMV-seronegative. The sequenced sample consisted of PBMCs. CDR3 region: CASSEGAGSLSGELFF. The sequence in DNA is TGTGCCAGCAGCGAGGGAGCGGGAAGTCTGAGCGGGGAGCTGTTTTTT.